This entry lists 4 T cell receptor beta chains sequenced from one sample in a study of blood T cell repertoires in COVID-19. TCRdb's copy holds only in-frame clones and misses some; the assay was immunoSEQ multiplex PCR. The table includes 90,000 to 120,000 clones, roughly nine tenths detected once. Sequencing was carried out using peripheral blood. The receptors derive from a man aged 60 to 75 with acute or convalescent COVID-19.

The chain is built from TRBV12-3 or TRBV12-4 and TRBJ1-1; D is ambiguous. V dropped 7 bases and J dropped 7 bases, with 13 bases sitting between them. The CDR3 is made up of 12 amino acids. CDR3 amino acids: CASTLMRGEAFF. In DNA form, the CDR3 reads TGTGCCAGCACCCTCATGCGGGGTGAAGCTTTCTTT.

This sequence joins TRBV11-2 and TRBJ2-4; 9 bases are a match to TRBD1. The CDR3 loop spans 15 amino acids. Germline V CDR1 and CDR2: SGHAT, FQNNGV. V trimming: 5 bases; J trimming: 8 bases; junction bases outside the gene matches: 10. CDR3 in amino acids: CASSRSFGQGHIQYF. The CDR3 DNA is TGTGCCAGCAGCCGTTCATTCGGACAGGGGCACATTCAGTACTTC.

V is TRBV5-1 and J is TRBJ2-3, with D perhaps matching TRBD2 (7 bases). The germline V gene encodes CDR1 SGHRS and CDR2 YFSETQ. The CDR3 runs 17 residues. V lost 4 bases to trimming and J lost 6 bases, with 24 bases between them. The CDR3 protein is CASSLGGPGTKRDTQYF. The CDR3 DNA follows: TGCGCCAGCAGCCTAGGGGGGCCCGGGACTAAGAGGGATACGCAGTATTTT.

The genes are TRBV10-3 and TRBJ1-1; possibly TRBD1 for D (5 bases). Germline-derived CDR1 and CDR2 are ENHRY and SYGVKD. The CDR3 totals 14 residues. V shed 6 bases and J shed 2 bases, with 13 bases lying between them. The CDR3 DNA reads as TGTGCCATCAGCGCAAGGGGTGAAAACACTGAAGCTTTCTTT. Its translation: CAISARGENTEAFF.